The sample holds a few counts of the clone carrying this T cell receptor beta chain. Its matching antigen is unknown. Sample-barcoded 5' priming and a J-beta primer mix drove a second PCR of roughly 6 to 12 cycles. TCRdb used MiXCR to reprocess the 5' RACE reads, holding one entry per CDR3 protein. The sample comprises just under 750,000 distinct CDR3 sequences, about 20% of which are singletons, and approximately 20% rests with the top ten. This CDR3 region has 15 residues. Germline values: CDR1 SGHKS, CDR2 YYEKEE (reference sequence). V was pared by 4 bases and J by 4 bases, with 7 bases of the junction left unmatched. These data are taken from a study of blood T cells in healthy people across ages. Study-wide findings and caveats: Versus aged donors, long-lived donors had higher diversity and more naive CD4+ cells.

This clonotype was obtained from a man aged 65-85 years in good health. The chain has TRBV5-5 and TRBJ2-1; 8 bases fit TRBD1. The source material was blood. The CDR3 sequence: CASSLTGDLYNEQFF. In DNA form, the CDR3 reads TGTGCCAGCAGCCTGACAGGGGATCTGTACAATGAGCAGTTCTTC.